This TCR beta chain was retrieved from a study of shared clonotypes between healthy human individuals. Turning to the study itself: Three plates each covered CD4 naive and memory; CD8 naive two, CD8 memory one.

There are a few counts of this clone. The antigen remains undetermined. Study conclusions and caveats: Non-shared clonotypes had lower generation probabilities than those shared by all four donors. Naive subsets usually exceeded memory subsets in estimated richness.

Adult Caucasians living in Nashville, Tennessee made up all of the donors. This CDR3 comprises 14 residues. The germline V gene encodes CDR1 MDHEN and CDR2 SYDVKM. V was shortened by 2 bases and J by 0 bases, with 5 bases between the two germline ends. Generated by immunoSEQ multiplex PCR, the TCRdb table keeps only in-frame clones and is missing some. The sample yields hundreds of thousands of clones, roughly 70% seen once. The sequence was collected from a woman in her 30s in good health. The chain combines TRBV28 with TRBJ2-4; D is unclear. Sequenced: memory CD4+ T cells sorted from blood. Noted subset: CD45RA-negative fraction. The DNA for the CDR3 is TGTGCCAGCAGTTTAGGGCTAGCCAAAAACATTCAGTACTTC. As protein: CASSLGLAKNIQYF. The variable domain in full, with the rest retrieved from reference TRBV28 and TRBJ2-4, is DVKVTQSSRYLVKRTGEKVFLECVQDMDHENMFWYRQDPGLGLRLIYFSYDVKMKEKGDIPEGYSVSREKKERFSLILESASTNQTSMYLCASSLGLAKNIQYFGAGTRLSVL.